This TCR beta chain comes out of a study of T cell responses to AZD1222 COVID-19 vaccine. Study information: Some second doses came at about 4 weeks and others at about 12 weeks; these were pooled.

General study points: Baseline seropositivity characterized only six or seven AZD1222 recipients. Donors skewed white British and female; clonal diversity was possibly underestimated.

Regarding this clone: Antigen: not known.

Generated by immunoSEQ multiplex PCR, the TCRdb table keeps only in-frame clones and is missing some. Of some 140,000 clones listed, roughly 90% are singletons. The CDR3 loop spans 17 amino acids. Trimming shortened V by 1 base and J by 4 bases, and 17 bases separated the two germline ends. CDR1 and CDR2 from the germline V gene are KGHDR and SFDVKD. The input for sequencing was peripheral blood, taken on day 0 of AZD1222 vaccination. This chain uses TRBV24-1 with TRBJ2-3; tentative D call: TRBD2 (7 bases). This TCR was sampled from an adult in good health. CDR3 protein: CATSDLSRWGGPDTQYF. The CDR3, as DNA: TGTGCCACCAGTGATTTAAGTCGTTGGGGGGGCCCAGATACGCAGTATTTT.